A selection of T cell receptor beta chains follows, all from one sample in a study of post-analysis software for immune sequencing data. TCRdb processed the PCR reads anew with MiXCR; each CDR3 protein has one entry. The sample lists roughly 730,000 distinct CDR3 sequences, around 27% occurring once. The sequencing input was blood. The source is a girl between 5 and 17 years old with multiple sclerosis. The conserved cysteine and the conserved F or W are not part of the CDR3 here. A D gene is named only where the DNA matches it firmly.

v_gene	d_gene	j_gene	CDR3aa
TRBV12-3/TRBV12-4	.	TRBJ2-1	AGSSQSGRNEQF
TRBV27	.	TRBJ1-4	AGTSRGMIDEKLF
TRBV24-1	TRBD2	TRBJ2-1	ATSADPGLAGGTDNEQF
TRBV20-1	TRBD1	TRBJ1-6	SAGTGGSPLH
TRBV20-1	TRBD2	TRBJ2-3	SASDPPRHGGALDTQY
TRBV6-1	.	TRBJ2-3	AILGDTQY
TRBV5-1	.	TRBJ2-2	ASKLALNTGGLF
TRBV4-1	.	TRBJ1-6	ASSPRTPPGHQNSPLH
TRBV7-9	TRBD2	TRBJ2-1	ALGLAPGEQF
TRBV7-9	TRBD1	TRBJ1-1	ASSIRQGRGTEAF
TRBV29-1	TRBD1	TRBJ1-2	SVRTGDGYGYT
TRBV20-1	.	TRBJ2-7	SAGETSRYEQY
TRBV7-9	TRBD2	TRBJ2-7	ASSPHSGRAYNEQY
TRBV4-3	.	TRBJ2-1	ASSQNNDLEDLVDEQF
TRBV7-7	TRBD2	TRBJ2-3	ASSLDLTSGRAGTQY
TRBV5-1	TRBD1	TRBJ2-3	ASSLGVGQGVLDTQY
TRBV12-3/TRBV12-4	.	TRBJ1-5	ASSFRTGNQPQH
TRBV7-2	TRBD1	TRBJ1-5	ASSWDRGLHQPQH
TRBV2	.	TRBJ2-6	ASSGIQGRSSGANVLT
TRBV20-1	.	TRBJ2-7	SAIQATYEQY
TRBV6-2/TRBV6-3	.	TRBJ1-2	ASSYSPGQVNYGYT
TRBV7-8	TRBD1	TRBJ2-7	ASTNTGTAYEQY
TRBV18	TRBD1	TRBJ2-7	ASSTDRGRDSYEQY
TRBV29-1	TRBD1	TRBJ1-1	SVVAGGSTEAF